This record concerns one T cell receptor beta chain sequence. What it binds is unknown. The data derive from a study of regulatory dendritic cells for organ transplantation. CFSE-labeled sorted T cells met regulatory or mature dendritic cells for five to six days. Data came from immunoSEQ multiplex PCR; TCRdb stores just in-frame clones and leaves some out. The sample has roughly 20,000 clones; approximately 83% are singletons. The sequence was obtained from a human donor in good health. Material: naive CD4+ T cells from blood cultured with dendritic cells. Subset of the sample: CD45RA+ naive T cells.

The CDR3 DNA sequence: TGTGCCAGCAGTGGGGACAGCCAATCCTATGGCTACACCTTC. Its protein product is CASSGDSQSYGYTF. The chain uses TRBV2 and TRBJ1-2; TRBD1 agrees at 7 bases. The CDR3 is 14 amino acids. J gave up 4 bases and V 4 bases, and 6 bases lay outside the gene matches. Germline CDR1 SNHLY, CDR2 FYNNEI.